A selection of T cell receptor beta chains follows, all from one sample in a study of cytomegalovirus exposure and HLA in healthy donors. Profiled with immunoSEQ multiplex PCR; TCRdb holds only in-frame clones, not every one. The sample lists over 100,000 clones; under 80% were seen once. Input material: PBMCs. Source of these receptors: a woman in her 50s in good health and CMV-seropositive. Each CDR3 is given with its conserved first and last residue. Fields, in order: J gene, D gene, V gene, clone size, CDR3 protein, CDR3 DNA. The D gene is left open where the match is weak. Size is stated for part of the rows, as once, few or many counts, or as a class when the clone is expanded.

j_call: TRBJ2-5
d_call: TRBD2
v_call: TRBV7-2
clone_size: -
cdr3_aa: CASSPGLAQETQYF
cdr3_nt: TGTGCCAGCAGCCCGGGACTAGCGCAAGAGACCCAGTACTTC

j_call: TRBJ2-2
d_call: -
v_call: TRBV6-5
clone_size: -
cdr3_aa: CASSPSGTGELFF
cdr3_nt: TGTGCCAGCAGCCCCAGCGGGACCGGGGAGCTGTTTTTT

j_call: TRBJ2-5
d_call: TRBD2
v_call: TRBV7-6
clone_size: -
cdr3_aa: CASSPGLAGLETQYF
cdr3_nt: TGTGCCAGCAGCCCGGGACTAGCGGGTTTGGAGACCCAGTACTTC

j_call: TRBJ2-3
d_call: -
v_call: TRBV6-1
clone_size: -
cdr3_aa: CASSEQGPDTQYF
cdr3_nt: TGTGCCAGCAGTGAACAGGGCCCAGATACGCAGTATTTT

j_call: TRBJ2-3
d_call: TRBD2
v_call: TRBV4-3
clone_size: -
cdr3_aa: CASSQGPVGTSARTDTQYF
cdr3_nt: TGCGCCAGCAGCCAAGGACCGGTTGGGACTAGCGCCCGCACAGATACGCAGTATTTT

j_call: TRBJ2-3
d_call: TRBD1
v_call: TRBV18
clone_size: once
cdr3_aa: CASSRDSLRTDTQYF
cdr3_nt: TGTGCCAGCTCACGGGACAGCTTACGCACAGATACGCAGTATTTT

j_call: TRBJ2-7
d_call: TRBD2
v_call: TRBV29-1
clone_size: -
cdr3_aa: CSVDGTSGSVYEQYF
cdr3_nt: TGCAGCGTTGACGGGACTAGCGGGTCGGTTTACGAGCAGTACTTC

j_call: TRBJ2-5
d_call: -
v_call: TRBV5-6
clone_size: -
cdr3_aa: CASSLVHTQETQYF
cdr3_nt: TGTGCCAGCAGCTTGGTTCACACCCAAGAGACCCAGTACTTC

j_call: TRBJ1-2
d_call: -
v_call: TRBV19
clone_size: -
cdr3_aa: CASISAEGWNLGYTF
cdr3_nt: TGTGCCAGTATCTCCGCGGAGGGTTGGAATTTGGGCTACACCTTC

j_call: TRBJ1-1
d_call: TRBD1
v_call: TRBV18
clone_size: -
cdr3_aa: CASSPRDRGQVGTEAFF
cdr3_nt: TGTGCCAGCTCACCTCGGGACAGGGGGCAGGTGGGCACTGAAGCTTTCTTT

j_call: TRBJ2-5
d_call: TRBD2
v_call: TRBV9
clone_size: -
cdr3_aa: CASSDRGASGGGLHF
cdr3_nt: TGTGCCAGCAGCGACCGTGGGGCTAGCGGGGGCGGTCTCCACTTC

j_call: TRBJ1-2
d_call: -
v_call: TRBV18
clone_size: once
cdr3_aa: CASSQIGEGKIYGYTF
cdr3_nt: TGTGCCAGCTCACAAATAGGGGAGGGAAAGATCTATGGCTACACCTTC

j_call: TRBJ2-7
d_call: -
v_call: TRBV27
clone_size: -
cdr3_aa: CASSPSPSVTKGREQYF
cdr3_nt: TGTGCCAGCAGTCCCTCCCCTAGCGTCACGAAGGGAAGGGAGCAGTACTTC

j_call: TRBJ1-6
d_call: -
v_call: TRBV4-3
clone_size: few
cdr3_aa: CASSQEVTQSYSPLHF
cdr3_nt: TGCGCCAGCAGCCAAGAAGTTACCCAGTCCTATTCACCCCTCCACTTT

j_call: TRBJ2-3
d_call: TRBD2
v_call: TRBV18
clone_size: -
cdr3_aa: CASSLSGTSGNTDTQYF
cdr3_nt: TGTGCCAGCTCCTTAAGCGGGACTAGCGGTAACACAGATACGCAGTATTTT

j_call: TRBJ1-5
d_call: -
v_call: TRBV28
clone_size: -
cdr3_aa: CASSLGPRNSNQPQHF
cdr3_nt: TGTGCCAGCAGTTTAGGCCCCAGGAATTCCAATCAGCCCCAGCATTTT

j_call: TRBJ2-4
d_call: TRBD2
v_call: TRBV7-9
clone_size: -
cdr3_aa: CASSLGGGNIQYF
cdr3_nt: TGTGCCAGCAGCTTAGGCGGGGGAAACATTCAGTACTTC

j_call: TRBJ1-1
d_call: -
v_call: TRBV7-9
clone_size: -
cdr3_aa: CVSTPQDTEAFF
cdr3_nt: TGTGTCAGCACCCCACAGGACACTGAAGCTTTCTTT

j_call: TRBJ1-1
d_call: -
v_call: TRBV7-8
clone_size: -
cdr3_aa: CASSLSLGREQAFF
cdr3_nt: TGTGCCAGCAGCCTCTCCTTGGGGAGGGAACAAGCTTTCTTT

j_call: TRBJ2-7
d_call: -
v_call: TRBV7-8
clone_size: -
cdr3_aa: CASSWNQGPYEQYF
cdr3_nt: TGTGCCAGCAGCTGGAATCAGGGCCCCTACGAGCAGTACTTC

j_call: TRBJ2-3
d_call: TRBD1
v_call: TRBV27
clone_size: -
cdr3_aa: CASSDRGGTDTQYF
cdr3_nt: TGTGCCAGCAGTGACAGGGGGGGCACAGATACGCAGTATTTT

j_call: TRBJ1-2
d_call: TRBD1
v_call: TRBV10-3
clone_size: -
cdr3_aa: CAISESLGAQGSYGYTF
cdr3_nt: TGTGCCATCAGTGAGTCTCTGGGAGCACAGGGGAGTTATGGCTACACCTTC

j_call: TRBJ2-5
d_call: TRBD1
v_call: TRBV7-9
clone_size: -
cdr3_aa: CASPGTEQETQYF
cdr3_nt: TGTGCCAGCCCCGGGACAGAACAAGAGACCCAGTACTTC

j_call: TRBJ1-2
d_call: TRBD1
v_call: TRBV25-1
clone_size: -
cdr3_aa: CASSAGTGGGYTF
cdr3_nt: TGTGCCAGCAGTGCCGGGACAGGGGGTGGCTACACCTTC

j_call: TRBJ2-5
d_call: TRBD1
v_call: TRBV7-6
clone_size: -
cdr3_aa: CASSSEGGRETQYF
cdr3_nt: TGTGCCAGCAGCTCGGAAGGGGGCCGGGAGACCCAGTACTTC

j_call: TRBJ2-7
d_call: -
v_call: TRBV25-1
clone_size: -
cdr3_aa: CASRFNYEQYF
cdr3_nt: TGTGCCAGCAGATTCAACTACGAGCAGTACTTC

j_call: TRBJ1-1
d_call: TRBD1
v_call: TRBV12-5
clone_size: -
cdr3_aa: CASGPGTGESNTEAFF
cdr3_nt: TGTGCTAGTGGCCCCGGGACAGGGGAATCGAACACTGAAGCTTTCTTT

j_call: TRBJ2-3
d_call: -
v_call: TRBV4-3
clone_size: once
cdr3_aa: CASSQVVVGRGSTDTQYF
cdr3_nt: TGCGCCAGCAGCCAAGTGGTGGTAGGCAGGGGTAGCACAGATACGCAGTATTTT

j_call: TRBJ1-1
d_call: -
v_call: TRBV4-1
clone_size: -
cdr3_aa: CASSQRAAGEGGTEAFF
cdr3_nt: TGCGCCAGCAGCCAACGGGCGGCAGGGGAGGGTGGCACTGAAGCTTTCTTT

j_call: TRBJ1-3
d_call: -
v_call: TRBV9
clone_size: once
cdr3_aa: CASSVQGGNGNTIYF
cdr3_nt: TGTGCCAGCAGTGTACAGGGAGGCAATGGAAACACCATATATTTT

j_call: TRBJ2-2
d_call: TRBD2
v_call: TRBV7-2
clone_size: -
cdr3_aa: CASSSGLAGGGELFF
cdr3_nt: TGTGCCAGCAGCTCGGGACTAGCGGGGGGCGGGGAGCTGTTTTTT

j_call: TRBJ2-5
d_call: TRBD2
v_call: TRBV4-3
clone_size: -
cdr3_aa: CASSQDKAGGETQYF
cdr3_nt: TGCGCCAGCAGCCAAGATAAGGCGGGGGGGGAGACCCAGTACTTC

j_call: TRBJ2-1
d_call: TRBD1
v_call: TRBV27
clone_size: -
cdr3_aa: CASSDRDRQFF
cdr3_nt: TGTGCCAGCAGTGACAGGGACAGGCAGTTCTTC

j_call: TRBJ1-1
d_call: -
v_call: TRBV19
clone_size: -
cdr3_aa: CASSIRAGTEAFF
cdr3_nt: TGTGCCAGTAGTATAAGAGCGGGTACTGAAGCTTTCTTT

j_call: TRBJ2-1
d_call: TRBD2
v_call: TRBV11-3
clone_size: -
cdr3_aa: CASSELAGADEQFF
cdr3_nt: TGTGCCAGCAGTGAACTAGCGGGAGCTGATGAGCAGTTCTTC

j_call: TRBJ2-1
d_call: TRBD2
v_call: TRBV19
clone_size: -
cdr3_aa: CASSTGTSGRVSYNEQFF
cdr3_nt: TGTGCCAGTAGTACCGGGACTAGCGGGAGAGTATCCTACAATGAGCAGTTCTTC

j_call: TRBJ1-4
d_call: TRBD1
v_call: TRBV13
clone_size: -
cdr3_aa: CASSSWDRNEKLFF
cdr3_nt: TGTGCCAGCAGCTCCTGGGACAGAAATGAAAAACTGTTTTTT

j_call: TRBJ2-7
d_call: -
v_call: TRBV4-1
clone_size: -
cdr3_aa: CASSLGSGSSYEQYF
cdr3_nt: TGCGCCAGCAGCCTAGGCTCGGGAAGCTCCTACGAGCAGTACTTC

j_call: TRBJ2-2
d_call: -
v_call: TRBV19
clone_size: -
cdr3_aa: CASSLTPNTGELFF
cdr3_nt: TGTGCCAGTAGTTTAACACCGAACACCGGGGAGCTGTTTTTT

j_call: TRBJ2-1
d_call: -
v_call: TRBV29-1
clone_size: -
cdr3_aa: CSVGDIYNEQFF
cdr3_nt: TGCAGCGTTGGGGACATCTACAATGAGCAGTTCTTC

j_call: TRBJ2-3
d_call: TRBD2
v_call: TRBV7-2
clone_size: -
cdr3_aa: CASSLVGGGLPDTQYF
cdr3_nt: TGTGCCAGCAGCTTAGTTGGGGGAGGGCTACCAGATACGCAGTATTTT

j_call: TRBJ1-1
d_call: -
v_call: TRBV19
clone_size: few
cdr3_aa: CASSTVTAGGVEAFF
cdr3_nt: TGTGCCAGTAGTACAGTTACCGCCGGGGGGGTTGAAGCTTTCTTT

j_call: TRBJ2-5
d_call: TRBD2
v_call: TRBV9
clone_size: -
cdr3_aa: CASSPRRVGRAGETQYF
cdr3_nt: TGTGCCAGCAGCCCCCGGAGGGTCGGGAGGGCCGGGGAGACCCAGTACTTC

j_call: TRBJ2-3
d_call: -
v_call: TRBV7-9
clone_size: -
cdr3_aa: CASSQIRGATDTQYF
cdr3_nt: TGTGCCAGCAGCCAGATTCGCGGAGCCACAGATACGCAGTATTTT

j_call: TRBJ2-5
d_call: -
v_call: TRBV19
clone_size: -
cdr3_aa: CASSIDWGLQETQYF
cdr3_nt: TGTGCCAGTAGTATAGATTGGGGGCTCCAAGAGACCCAGTACTTC

j_call: TRBJ2-6
d_call: TRBD2
v_call: TRBV5-4
clone_size: -
cdr3_aa: CASSLAGLALSGANGLTF
cdr3_nt: TGTGCCAGCAGCTTGGCGGGACTAGCCCTCTCTGGGGCCAACGGCCTGACTTTC

j_call: TRBJ2-2
d_call: TRBD1
v_call: TRBV7-2
clone_size: -
cdr3_aa: CASSRDRVGTGELFF
cdr3_nt: TGTGCCAGCAGCCGAGACAGGGTTGGCACCGGGGAGCTGTTTTTT

j_call: TRBJ1-5
d_call: TRBD1
v_call: TRBV6-1
clone_size: -
cdr3_aa: CASSQGGAGLWPQHF
cdr3_nt: TGTGCCAGCAGCCAGGGGGGCGCGGGACTGTGGCCCCAGCATTTT

j_call: TRBJ2-1
d_call: TRBD1
v_call: TRBV18
clone_size: -
cdr3_aa: CASSPGTANEQFF
cdr3_nt: TGTGCCAGCTCACCAGGGACAGCGAATGAGCAGTTCTTC

j_call: TRBJ2-7
d_call: -
v_call: TRBV19
clone_size: -
cdr3_aa: CASSIRPAVYEQYF
cdr3_nt: TGTGCCAGTAGCATAAGACCAGCGGTCTACGAGCAGTACTTC

j_call: TRBJ2-1
d_call: TRBD2
v_call: TRBV9
clone_size: -
cdr3_aa: CASSVAGGQNEQFF
cdr3_nt: TGTGCCAGCAGCGTAGCGGGAGGGCAAAATGAGCAGTTCTTC